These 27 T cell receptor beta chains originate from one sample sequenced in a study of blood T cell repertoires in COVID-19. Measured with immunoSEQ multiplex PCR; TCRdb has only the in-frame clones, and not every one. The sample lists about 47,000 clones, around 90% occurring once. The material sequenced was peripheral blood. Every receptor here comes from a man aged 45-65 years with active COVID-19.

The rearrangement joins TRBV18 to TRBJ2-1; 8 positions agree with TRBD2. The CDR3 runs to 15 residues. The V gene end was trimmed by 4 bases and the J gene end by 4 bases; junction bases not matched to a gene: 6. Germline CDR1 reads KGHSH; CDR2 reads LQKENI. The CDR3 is CASSQDLAGYNEQFF. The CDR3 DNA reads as TGTGCCAGCTCACAGGACTTAGCGGGGTACAATGAGCAGTTCTTC.

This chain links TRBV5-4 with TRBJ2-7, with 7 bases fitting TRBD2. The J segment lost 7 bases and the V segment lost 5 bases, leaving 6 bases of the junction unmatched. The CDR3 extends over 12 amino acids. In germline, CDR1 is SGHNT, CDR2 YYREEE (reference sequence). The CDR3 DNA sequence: TGTGCCAGCAGAGGTGGGGAGGGAGAGCAGTACTTC. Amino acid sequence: CASRGGEGEQYF.

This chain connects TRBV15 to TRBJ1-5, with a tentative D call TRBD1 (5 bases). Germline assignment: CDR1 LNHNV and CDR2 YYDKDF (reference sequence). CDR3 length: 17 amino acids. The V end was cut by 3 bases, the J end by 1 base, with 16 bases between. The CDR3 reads CATSRGVGGRSNQPQHF. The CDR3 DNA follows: TGTGCCACCAGCAGGGGGGTGGGGGGAAGAAGCAATCAGCCCCAGCATTTT.

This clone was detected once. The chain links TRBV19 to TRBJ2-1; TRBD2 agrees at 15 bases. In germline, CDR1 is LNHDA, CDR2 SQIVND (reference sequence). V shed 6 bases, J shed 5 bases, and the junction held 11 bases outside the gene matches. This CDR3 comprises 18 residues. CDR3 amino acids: CASRGGTSGGIRHNEQFF. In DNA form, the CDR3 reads TGTGCCAGTAGAGGAGGGACTAGCGGGGGGATACGCCACAATGAGCAGTTCTTC. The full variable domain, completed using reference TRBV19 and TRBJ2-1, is DGGITQSPKYLFRKEGQNVTLSCEQNLNHDAMYWYRQDPGQGLRLIYYSQIVNDFQKGDIAEGYSVSREKKESFPLTVTSAQKNPTAFYLCASRGGTSGGIRHNEQFFGPGTRLTVL.

This chain's CDR3 is CASSAGQGGGVQYV. The CDR3 region has the DNA TGCGCCAGCAGCGCCGGACAGGGGGGAGGTGTGCAGTACGTC. This rearrangement joins TRBV5-1 to TRBJ2-7, with 10 bases fitting TRBD1. With V trimmed by 4 bases and J by 9 bases, 10 bases remained unmatched. CDR1 SGHRS and CDR2 YFSETQ come from the germline V gene. The CDR3 is made up of 14 amino acids.

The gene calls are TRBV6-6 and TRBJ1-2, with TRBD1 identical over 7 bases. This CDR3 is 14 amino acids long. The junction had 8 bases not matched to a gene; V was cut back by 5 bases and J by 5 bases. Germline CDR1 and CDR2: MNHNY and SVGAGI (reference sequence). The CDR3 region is CASSGTAQTYGYTF. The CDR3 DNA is TGTGCCAGCAGTGGGACAGCTCAAACATATGGCTACACCTTC.

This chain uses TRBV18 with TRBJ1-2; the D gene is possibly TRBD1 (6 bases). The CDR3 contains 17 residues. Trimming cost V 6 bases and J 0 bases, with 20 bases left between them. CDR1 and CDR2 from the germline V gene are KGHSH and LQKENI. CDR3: CASSRTGDRPTNYGYTF. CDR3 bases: TGTGCCAGCTCTCGAACAGGCGACAGGCCGACTAACTATGGCTACACCTTC. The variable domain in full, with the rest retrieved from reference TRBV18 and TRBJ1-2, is NAGVMQNPRHLVRRRGQEARLRCSPMKGHSHVYWYRQLPEEGLKFMVYLQKENIIDESGMPKERFSAEFPKEGPSILRIQQVVRGDSAAYFCASSRTGDRPTNYGYTFGSGTRLTVV.

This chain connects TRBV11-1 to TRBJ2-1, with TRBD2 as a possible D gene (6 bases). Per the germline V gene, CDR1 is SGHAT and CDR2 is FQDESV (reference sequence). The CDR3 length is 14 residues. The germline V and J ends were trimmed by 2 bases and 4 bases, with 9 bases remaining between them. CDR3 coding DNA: TGTGCCAGCAGCTTACGGCGGGGATACAATGAGCAGTTCTTC. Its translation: CASSLRRGYNEQFF.

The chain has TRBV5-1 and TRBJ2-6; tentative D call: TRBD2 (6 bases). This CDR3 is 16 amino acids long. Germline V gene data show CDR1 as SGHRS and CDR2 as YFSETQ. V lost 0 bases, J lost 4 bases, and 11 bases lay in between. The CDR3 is CASSLGGGAGANVLTF. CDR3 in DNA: TGCGCCAGCAGCTTGGGAGGCGGGGCCGGGGCCAACGTCCTGACTTTC.

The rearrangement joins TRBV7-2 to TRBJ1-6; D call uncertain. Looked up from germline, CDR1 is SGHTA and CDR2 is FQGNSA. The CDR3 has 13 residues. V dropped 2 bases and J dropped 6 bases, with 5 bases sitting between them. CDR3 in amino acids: CASSLQLNSPLHF. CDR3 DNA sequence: TGTGCCAGCAGCTTACAACTTAATTCACCCCTCCACTTT.

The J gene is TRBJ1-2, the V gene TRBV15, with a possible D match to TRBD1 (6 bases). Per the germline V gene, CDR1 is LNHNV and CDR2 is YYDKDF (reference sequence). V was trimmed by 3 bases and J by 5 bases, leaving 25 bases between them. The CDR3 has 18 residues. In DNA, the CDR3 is TGTGCCACCAGCAGGACTATCCCTGATCGTTTACAGGGATATGGCTACACCTTC. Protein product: CATSRTIPDRLQGYGYTF.

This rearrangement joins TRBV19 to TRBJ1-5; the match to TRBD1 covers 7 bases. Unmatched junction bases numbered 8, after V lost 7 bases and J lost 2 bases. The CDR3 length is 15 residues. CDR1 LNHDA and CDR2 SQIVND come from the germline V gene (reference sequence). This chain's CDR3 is CASKDRSFGNQPQHF. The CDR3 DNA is TGTGCCAGTAAGGACAGGAGTTTTGGCAATCAGCCCCAGCATTTT.

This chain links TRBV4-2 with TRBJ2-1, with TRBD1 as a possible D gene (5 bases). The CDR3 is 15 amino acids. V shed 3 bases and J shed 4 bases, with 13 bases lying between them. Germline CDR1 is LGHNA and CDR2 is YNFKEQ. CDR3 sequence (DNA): TGTGCCAGCAGCCAGGACAAAGGGGCTTACAATGAGCAGTTCTTC. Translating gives CASSQDKGAYNEQFF.

The CDR3 sequence: CASSSWTGAGVSETQYF. CDR3 in DNA: TGTGCCAGCAGCAGTTGGACAGGAGCGGGGGTCTCGGAGACCCAGTACTTC. The rearrangement uses TRBV6-2 or TRBV6-3 and TRBJ2-5; weak D call: TRBD2 (8 bases). Per germline, CDR1 MNHEY and CDR2 SVGEGT. Trimming removed 6 bases at V and 5 bases at J, with 25 bases between. The length of the CDR3 is 17 residues.

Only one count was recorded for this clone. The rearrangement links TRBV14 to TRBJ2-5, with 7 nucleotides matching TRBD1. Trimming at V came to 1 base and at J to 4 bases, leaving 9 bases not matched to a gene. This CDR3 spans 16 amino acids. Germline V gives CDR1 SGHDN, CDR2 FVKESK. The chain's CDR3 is CASSQGSRDRRETQYF. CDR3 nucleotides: TGTGCCAGCAGCCAAGGTTCCCGGGACAGAAGAGAGACCCAGTACTTC.

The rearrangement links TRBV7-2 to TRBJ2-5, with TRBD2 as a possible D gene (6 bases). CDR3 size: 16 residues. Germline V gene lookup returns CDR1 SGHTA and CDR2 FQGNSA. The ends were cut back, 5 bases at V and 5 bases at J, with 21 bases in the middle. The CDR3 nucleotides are TGTGCCAGCAGCCGTGCCCGGGGGAGTGCTTTGGAGACCCAGTACTTC. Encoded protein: CASSRARGSALETQYF. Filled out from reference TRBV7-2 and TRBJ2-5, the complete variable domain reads GAGVSQSPSNKVTEKGKDVELRCDPISGHTALYWYRQSLGQGLEFLIYFQGNSAPDKSGLPSDRFSAERTGGSVSTLTIQRTQQEDSAVYLCASSRARGSALETQYFGPGTRLLVL.

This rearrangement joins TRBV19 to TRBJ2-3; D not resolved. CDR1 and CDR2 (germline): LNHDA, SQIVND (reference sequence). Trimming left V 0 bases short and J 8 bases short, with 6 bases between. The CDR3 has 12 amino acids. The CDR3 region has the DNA TGTGCCAGTAGTATAGAACCAGGTACGCAGTATTTT. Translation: CASSIEPGTQYF.

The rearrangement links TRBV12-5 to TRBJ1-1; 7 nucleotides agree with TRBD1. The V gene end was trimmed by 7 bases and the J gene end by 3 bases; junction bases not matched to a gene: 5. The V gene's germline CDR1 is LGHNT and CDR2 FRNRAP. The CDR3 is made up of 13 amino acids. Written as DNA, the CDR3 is TGTGCTAGTGCTCCCACAGGGGACACTGAAGCTTTCTTT. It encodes CASAPTGDTEAFF.

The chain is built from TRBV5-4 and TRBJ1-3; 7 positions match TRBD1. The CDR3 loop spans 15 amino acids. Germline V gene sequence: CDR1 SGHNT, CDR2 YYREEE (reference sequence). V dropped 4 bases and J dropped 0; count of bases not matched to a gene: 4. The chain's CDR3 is CASSPDRASGNTIYF. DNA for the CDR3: TGTGCCAGCAGCCCTGACAGGGCCTCTGGAAACACCATATATTTT.

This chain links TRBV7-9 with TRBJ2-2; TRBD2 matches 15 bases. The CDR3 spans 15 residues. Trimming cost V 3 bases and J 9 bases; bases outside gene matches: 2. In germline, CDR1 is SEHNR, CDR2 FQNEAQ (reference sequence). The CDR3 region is CASSFGTSGRRELFF. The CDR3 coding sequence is TGTGCCAGCAGCTTTGGGACTAGCGGGAGGCGGGAGCTGTTTTTT.

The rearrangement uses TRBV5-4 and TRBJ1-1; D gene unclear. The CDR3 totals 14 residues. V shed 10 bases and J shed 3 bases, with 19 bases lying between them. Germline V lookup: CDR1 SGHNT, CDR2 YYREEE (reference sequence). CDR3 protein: CAVEGNGRYTEAFF. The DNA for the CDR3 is TGTGCCGTAGAAGGGAATGGGAGGTACACTGAAGCTTTCTTT.

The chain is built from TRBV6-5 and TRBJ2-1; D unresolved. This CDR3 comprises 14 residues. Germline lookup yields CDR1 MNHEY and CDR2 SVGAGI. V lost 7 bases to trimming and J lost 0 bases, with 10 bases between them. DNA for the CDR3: TGTGCCAGCATTCTTTACAGCTCCTACAATGAGCAGTTCTTC. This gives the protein CASILYSSYNEQFF.

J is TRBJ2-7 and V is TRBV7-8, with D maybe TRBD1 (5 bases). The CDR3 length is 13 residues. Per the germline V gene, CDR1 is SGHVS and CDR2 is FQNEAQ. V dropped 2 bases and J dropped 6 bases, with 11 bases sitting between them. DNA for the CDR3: TGTGCCAGCAGCTTATTGCAGGGAAGCGAGCAGTACGTC. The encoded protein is CASSLLQGSEQYV.

CDR3 in amino acids: CASSDPRGGAQPQHF. CDR3 nucleotide sequence: TGTGCCAGTAGTGACCCTCGGGGGGGGGCGCAGCCCCAGCATTTT. This chain joins TRBV19 and TRBJ1-5, with D possibly being TRBD1 (6 bases). The CDR3 runs 15 residues. Germline lookup yields CDR1 LNHDA and CDR2 SQIVND (reference sequence). V was pared by 5 bases and J by 7 bases, with 18 bases between.

DNA for the CDR3: TGTGCCTCCAGCGGGACGAACACCGGGGAGCTGTTTTTT. Translating it yields CASSGTNTGELFF. J is TRBJ2-2 and V is TRBV30; 7 bases align to TRBD2. Germline trimming cut 7 bases from V and 0 bases from J; bases unmatched to any gene: 2. CDR3 size: 13 residues. From germline, CDR1 is GTSNPN and CDR2 SVGIG (reference sequence).

The CDR3 DNA sequence: TGTGCCAGCAGCCCAACAGATACGCAGTATTTT. It encodes CASSPTDTQYF. The chain uses TRBV6-1 and TRBJ2-3; D not certain. V was shortened by 6 bases and J by 3 bases, with 4 bases between the two germline ends. CDR3 length equals 11 residues. The V gene's germline CDR1 is MNHNS and CDR2 SASEGT.

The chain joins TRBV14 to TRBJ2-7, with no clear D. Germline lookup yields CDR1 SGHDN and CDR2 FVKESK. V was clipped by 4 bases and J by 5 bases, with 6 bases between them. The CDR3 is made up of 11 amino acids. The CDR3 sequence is CASSLLNEQYF. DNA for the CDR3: TGTGCCAGCAGCCTATTAAACGAGCAGTACTTC.